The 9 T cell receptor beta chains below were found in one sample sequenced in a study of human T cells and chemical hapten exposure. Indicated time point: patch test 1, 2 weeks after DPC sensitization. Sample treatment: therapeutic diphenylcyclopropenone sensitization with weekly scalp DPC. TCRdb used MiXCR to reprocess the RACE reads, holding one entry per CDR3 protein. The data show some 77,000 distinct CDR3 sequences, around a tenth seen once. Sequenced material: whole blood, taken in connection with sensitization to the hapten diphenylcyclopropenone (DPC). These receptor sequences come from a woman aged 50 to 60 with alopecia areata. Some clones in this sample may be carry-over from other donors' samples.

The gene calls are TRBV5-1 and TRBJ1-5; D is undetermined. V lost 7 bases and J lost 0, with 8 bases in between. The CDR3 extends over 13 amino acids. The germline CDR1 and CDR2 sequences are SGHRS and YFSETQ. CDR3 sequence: CASALDSNQPQHF. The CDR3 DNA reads TGCGCCAGCGCTCTGGATAGCAATCAGCCCCAGCATTTT.

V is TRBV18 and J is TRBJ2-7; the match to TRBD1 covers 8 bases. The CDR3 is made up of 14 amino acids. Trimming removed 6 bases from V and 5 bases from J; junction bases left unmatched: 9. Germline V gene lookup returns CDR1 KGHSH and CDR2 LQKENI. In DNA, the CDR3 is TGTGCCAGCTCCGAATTACAGGGGGTCAACGAGCAGTACTTC. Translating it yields CASSELQGVNEQYF.

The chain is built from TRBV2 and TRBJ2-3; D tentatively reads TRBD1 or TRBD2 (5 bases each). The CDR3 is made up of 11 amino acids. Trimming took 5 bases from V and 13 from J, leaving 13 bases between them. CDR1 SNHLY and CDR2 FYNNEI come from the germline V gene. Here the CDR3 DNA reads TGTGCCAGCAGTTACCGGGACCCCGAGTATTTT. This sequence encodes CASSYRDPEYF.

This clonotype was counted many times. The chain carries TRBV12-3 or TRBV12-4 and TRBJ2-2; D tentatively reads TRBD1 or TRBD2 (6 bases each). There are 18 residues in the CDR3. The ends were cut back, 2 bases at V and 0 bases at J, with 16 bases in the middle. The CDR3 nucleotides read TGTGCCAGCAGTTTACGGAGAGGAAGGGGGGCGAACACCGGGGAGCTGTTTTTT. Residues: CASSLRRGRGANTGELFF.

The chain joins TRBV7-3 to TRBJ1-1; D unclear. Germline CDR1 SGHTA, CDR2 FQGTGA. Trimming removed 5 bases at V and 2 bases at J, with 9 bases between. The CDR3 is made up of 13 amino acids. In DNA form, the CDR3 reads TGTGCCAGCAGCAAAAATTTCAACACTGAAGCTTTCTTT. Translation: CASSKNFNTEAFF.

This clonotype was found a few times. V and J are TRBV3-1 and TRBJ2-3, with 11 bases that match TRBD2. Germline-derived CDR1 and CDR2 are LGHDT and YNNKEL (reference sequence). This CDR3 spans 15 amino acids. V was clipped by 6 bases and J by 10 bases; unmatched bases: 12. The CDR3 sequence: CASRQTSGKDGAQYF. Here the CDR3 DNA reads TGTGCCAGCAGACAGACTAGCGGGAAGGACGGGGCGCAGTATTTT.

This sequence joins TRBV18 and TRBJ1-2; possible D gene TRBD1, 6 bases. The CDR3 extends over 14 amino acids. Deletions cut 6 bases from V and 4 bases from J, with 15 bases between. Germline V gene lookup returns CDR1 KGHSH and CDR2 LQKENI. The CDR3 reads CASSPGHLSYGYTF. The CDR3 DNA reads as TGTGCCAGCTCGCCGGGACACCTTTCCTATGGCTACACCTTC.

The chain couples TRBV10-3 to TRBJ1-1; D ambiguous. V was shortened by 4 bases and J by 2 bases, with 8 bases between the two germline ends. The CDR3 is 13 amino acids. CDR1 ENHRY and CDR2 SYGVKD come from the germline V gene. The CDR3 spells CAISAADNTEAFF. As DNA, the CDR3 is TGTGCCATCAGTGCGGCCGATAACACTGAAGCTTTCTTT.

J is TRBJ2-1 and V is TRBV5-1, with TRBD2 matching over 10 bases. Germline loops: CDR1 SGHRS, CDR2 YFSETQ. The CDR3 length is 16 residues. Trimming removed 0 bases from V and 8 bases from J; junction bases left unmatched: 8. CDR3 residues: CASSLALAGVGDEQFF. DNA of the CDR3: TGCGCCAGCAGCTTGGCCCTAGCGGGAGTCGGTGATGAGCAGTTCTTC.